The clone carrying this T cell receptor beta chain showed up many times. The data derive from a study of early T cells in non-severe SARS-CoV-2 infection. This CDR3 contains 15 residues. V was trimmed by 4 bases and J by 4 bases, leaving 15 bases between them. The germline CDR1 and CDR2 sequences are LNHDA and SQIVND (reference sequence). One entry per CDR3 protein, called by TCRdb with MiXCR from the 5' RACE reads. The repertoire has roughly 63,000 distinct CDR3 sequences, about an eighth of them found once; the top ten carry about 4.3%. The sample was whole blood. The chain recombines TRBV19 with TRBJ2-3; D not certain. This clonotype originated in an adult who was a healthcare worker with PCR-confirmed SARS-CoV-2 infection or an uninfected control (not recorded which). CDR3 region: CASSRFDLFPDTQYF. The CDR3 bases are TGTGCCAGTAGTAGGTTCGATCTTTTTCCAGATACGCAGTATTTT.